A selection of T cell receptor beta chains follows, all from one sample in a study of CD8+ T cells in alopecia areata. Clones were sequenced by immunoSEQ multiplex PCR, and TCRdb holds only the in-frame ones, with some missing. The top ten clones hold about a tenth of a sample with some 190,000 clones, approximately 50% of them seen once. This specimen consisted of CD8+ T cells sorted from blood, obtained around week 54, from a patient treated with tofacitinib. These receptors were taken from a human donor with alopecia areata. Both conserved end residues are part of each CDR3. A D gene is named only where the DNA matches it firmly. Not every row has a clone size; where given, it reads once, few, many or a size class.

d_call,cdr3_length,j_call,v_call,clone_size,cdr3_nt,cdr3_aa
NA,13,TRBJ1-4,TRBV9,few,TGTGCCAGCAGCGGCGGGACACATGAAAAACTGTTTTTT,CASSGGTHEKLFF
NA,16,TRBJ1-2,TRBV10-3,few,TGTGCCATCAGTGATTATACAGGGCAGGGTTTCCATGGCTACACCTTC,CAISDYTGQGFHGYTF
NA,13,TRBJ2-5,TRBV15,NA,TGTGCCACCAGCAGGCGTAGCGGAGAGACCCAGTACTTC,CATSRRSGETQYF
NA,13,TRBJ1-4,TRBV25-1,NA,TGTGCCAGCAGTGACAGGGCTAATGAAAAACTGTTTTTT,CASSDRANEKLFF
NA,15,TRBJ2-3,TRBV30,few,TGTGCCTGGAGTTTAACGCCGGTGAGCACAGATACGCAGTATTTT,CAWSLTPVSTDTQYF
NA,12,TRBJ2-7,TRBV5-6,NA,TGTGCCAGCAGCTTGATGTCCGACCAACAGTACTTC,CASSLMSDQQYF
TRBD1,16,TRBJ1-5,TRBV10-3,few,TGTGCCATCAGTGAGTCTCGGGACAGTCTCAATCAGCCCCAGCATTTT,CAISESRDSLNQPQHF
NA,11,TRBJ1-4,TRBV4-1,NA,TGCGCCAGCAGCCGAGGTGAAAAACTGTTTTTT,CASSRGEKLFF
TRBD1,17,TRBJ2-3,TRBV7-9,few,TGTGCCAGCAGCCCTAAAATACAGGGGACCTTCACAGATACGCAGTATTTT,CASSPKIQGTFTDTQYF
TRBD2,17,TRBJ2-3,TRBV4-1,NA,TGCGCCAGCAGCCAAGAGGGGGTCGGGGGGGCATTCGATACGCAGTATTTT,CASSQEGVGGAFDTQYF
NA,14,TRBJ1-5,TRBV5-1,NA,TGCGCCAGCAGCGACGAGGGGAGCAATCAGCCCCAGCATTTT,CASSDEGSNQPQHF
TRBD1,16,TRBJ2-7,TRBV9,NA,TGTGCCAGCAGCGTAGGGGGACAGGGGGAACCCTACGAGCAGTACTTC,CASSVGGQGEPYEQYF
NA,12,TRBJ2-5,TRBV7-9,NA,TGTGCCAGCCGGATAACGGGGGAGACCCAGTACTTC,CASRITGETQYF
TRBD1,15,TRBJ2-7,TRBV27,once,TGTGCCAGCAGTTTATCTGGGGACAGCACCTACGAGCAGTACTTC,CASSLSGDSTYEQYF
TRBD1,16,TRBJ1-1,TRBV6-5,NA,TGTGCCAGCAGTTACCTGTTGACAGGGCGAAACACTGAAGCTTTCTTT,CASSYLLTGRNTEAFF
NA,18,TRBJ2-3,TRBV7-9,NA,TGTGCCAGCAGCCCCCGCGAGAGTCGCGAACTTAGCACAGATACGCAGTATTTT,CASSPRESRELSTDTQYF
NA,13,TRBJ2-7,TRBV13,NA,TGTGCCAGCAGCTTAGGGCGATCCGACGAGCAGTACTTC,CASSLGRSDEQYF
TRBD1,15,TRBJ1-4,TRBV4-1,NA,TGCGCCAGCAGCCAAGAACAGGGGGCGGTCGAAAAACTGTTTTTT,CASSQEQGAVEKLFF
TRBD1,15,TRBJ2-5,TRBV7-9,NA,TGTGCCAGCAGCGCATACCGGGACAGGGAAGAGACCCAGTACTTC,CASSAYRDREETQYF
NA,14,TRBJ1-1,TRBV5-1,NA,TGCGCCAGCAGCTTGGAACCGGTAAACACTGAAGCTTTCTTT,CASSLEPVNTEAFF
NA,14,TRBJ1-2,TRBV5-1,NA,TGCGCCAGCACGCCATCTGGAGGAGACTATGGCTACACCTTC,CASTPSGGDYGYTF
TRBD1,13,TRBJ1-2,TRBV29-1,NA,TGCAGCGTTGGGACAGGGGGAAACTATGGCTACACCTTC,CSVGTGGNYGYTF
TRBD2,17,TRBJ2-1,TRBV10-3,few,TGTGCCATCAGTGAGGGGATTCTAGCGGGGGTTAACAATGAGCAGTTCTTC,CAISEGILAGVNNEQFF
NA,12,TRBJ1-4,TRBV6-1,NA,TGTGCCAGCAGTGAAGGTGGTGAAAAACTGTTTTTT,CASSEGGEKLFF
TRBD1,16,TRBJ2-5,TRBV7-8,NA,TGTGCCAGCAGCTCAGCCGGGACAGGGGGTCCGGAGACCCAGTACTTC,CASSSAGTGGPETQYF
TRBD1,15,TRBJ2-3,TRBV7-9,once,TGTGCCAGCAGCCCGGGACAGGTTAGCACAGATACGCAGTATTTT,CASSPGQVSTDTQYF
TRBD2,13,TRBJ2-3,TRBV7-3,NA,TGTGCCAGCAGCTTAGCGGGGGCAGATACGCAGTATTTT,CASSLAGADTQYF
TRBD1,17,TRBJ1-2,TRBV7-8,NA,TGTGCCAGCAGCTTAGACTGGACAGGGGGCGCTTACTATGGCTACACCTTC,CASSLDWTGGAYYGYTF
NA,15,TRBJ1-4,TRBV2,once,TGTGCCAGCAGGGCAGAAGCGGCAACTAATGAAAAACTGTTTTTT,CASRAEAATNEKLFF
NA,13,TRBJ2-5,TRBV13,NA,TGTGCCAGCAGCTTCGGACAGCAAGAGACCCAGTACTTC,CASSFGQQETQYF
TRBD1,13,TRBJ2-2,TRBV29-1,NA,TGCAGCGTTGGTAAGGGGGCGGCCGGGGAGCTGTTTTTT,CSVGKGAAGELFF
NA,13,TRBJ2-2,TRBV18,few,TGTGCCAGCTCACCGCGAGCGGTCGGGGAGCTGTTTTTT,CASSPRAVGELFF
NA,15,TRBJ1-1,TRBV7-3,once,TGTGCCAGCAGTCGCGGGGCCAGCCCAGGGGCTGAAGCTTTCTTT,CASSRGASPGAEAFF
TRBD2,16,TRBJ2-5,TRBV7-9,few,TGTGCCAGCAGCTTAGTAGCGTCTAGCGGACAAGAGACCCAGTACTTC,CASSLVASSGQETQYF
TRBD2,13,TRBJ2-1,TRBV2,few,TGTGCCAGCAAAAGCGGGGGGGGAAATGAGCAGTTCTTC,CASKSGGGNEQFF
TRBD2,14,TRBJ2-2,TRBV6-4,many,TGTGCCAGCAGACTAGCGGGGGACACCGGGGAGCTGTTTTTT,CASRLAGDTGELFF
TRBD2,14,TRBJ2-7,TRBV19,once,TGTGCCAGTAGTATCCTAGCGGGGGATCCCGAGCAGTACTTC,CASSILAGDPEQYF
NA,13,TRBJ2-1,TRBV4-1,NA,TGCGCCAGCAGCCAAGAAGCCTACAATGAGCAGTTCTTC,CASSQEAYNEQFF
TRBD1,14,TRBJ1-4,TRBV6-5,NA,TGTGCCAGCAGTTTGGACAGGGGGCAGGAAAAACTGTTTTTT,CASSLDRGQEKLFF
NA,13,TRBJ2-7,TRBV11-2,few,TGTGCCAGCAGCTTAGTGGTAACCTACGAGCAGTACTTC,CASSLVVTYEQYF
NA,17,TRBJ2-1,TRBV9,NA,TGTGCCAGCAGCGTAGATGACAGGTACGCCTCGGGCAATGAGCAGTTCTTC,CASSVDDRYASGNEQFF
NA,13,TRBJ2-7,TRBV2,few,TGTGCCAGCCTCGACCCGCGACTGTACGAGCAGTACTTC,CASLDPRLYEQYF
TRBD1,14,TRBJ2-7,TRBV7-9,NA,TGTGCCAGCAGCTTAGGCCAGGGGGTTCACGAGCAGTACTTC,CASSLGQGVHEQYF
NA,15,TRBJ2-5,TRBV15,NA,TGTGCCACCAGCAGAGGGGGGGGACAGGTCGAGACCCAGTACTTC,CATSRGGGQVETQYF